Below, one T cell receptor (beta chain) is given with its context. Its antigen is not identified. V was trimmed by 4 bases and J by 2 bases, leaving 17 bases between them. This CDR3 spans 17 amino acids. Germline CDR1 and CDR2: SGHDN and FVKESK. Extraction of roughly 1.8 micrograms of genomic DNA from cryopreserved PBMCs supplied material for TCR beta libraries. Sequenced by immunoSEQ multiplex PCR; TCRdb stores in-frame clones only, minus some. The data show roughly 130,000 clones, with 75% to 85% seen just once and about 13% held by the top ten. The data were obtained in a study of cytotoxic CD8 clonotypes in ibrutinib-treated CLL. In the study overall: After a median roughly twelve months on treatment (6 to 36), response samples were drawn.

Study-wide results and caveats: Progressing patients had sampling times that differed from those of sustained-remission patients.

This sequence originates from a human donor with chronic lymphocytic leukemia. The gene calls are TRBV14 and TRBJ2-2; possibly TRBD2 for D (5 bases). Sample: PBMCs, taken after 12 months of ibrutinib treatment. The CDR3 bases are TGTGCCAGCAGCCTAGGCCTGGACTCCCTAAACACCGGGGAGCTGTTTTTT. Translating it yields CASSLGLDSLNTGELFF.